This record covers a single T cell receptor (beta chain). Some clones are missing from TCRdb's copy, which holds only in-frame ones; the method was immunoSEQ multiplex PCR. This sample has over 200,000 clones, with about three quarters found just once. The data belong to a study of cytotoxic CD8 clonotypes in ibrutinib-treated CLL. Study summary: After median around 70 months, approximately 14 stayed in remission, about 12 progressed; responses approximately 24 partial, 2 complete.

The sequence derives from a human donor with chronic lymphocytic leukemia. The sample was PBMCs, taken after 12 months of ibrutinib treatment.

In DNA, the CDR3 is TGCAGCACCAGGACAGGGGAGGGAAATGAGCAGTTCTTC. Protein product: CSTRTGEGNEQFF. The chain recombines TRBV29-1 with TRBJ2-1, with 9 bases that match TRBD1. Trimming cost V 8 bases and J 7 bases; bases outside gene matches: 9. This CDR3 spans 13 amino acids. Germline V CDR1 and CDR2: SQVTM, ANQGSEA.